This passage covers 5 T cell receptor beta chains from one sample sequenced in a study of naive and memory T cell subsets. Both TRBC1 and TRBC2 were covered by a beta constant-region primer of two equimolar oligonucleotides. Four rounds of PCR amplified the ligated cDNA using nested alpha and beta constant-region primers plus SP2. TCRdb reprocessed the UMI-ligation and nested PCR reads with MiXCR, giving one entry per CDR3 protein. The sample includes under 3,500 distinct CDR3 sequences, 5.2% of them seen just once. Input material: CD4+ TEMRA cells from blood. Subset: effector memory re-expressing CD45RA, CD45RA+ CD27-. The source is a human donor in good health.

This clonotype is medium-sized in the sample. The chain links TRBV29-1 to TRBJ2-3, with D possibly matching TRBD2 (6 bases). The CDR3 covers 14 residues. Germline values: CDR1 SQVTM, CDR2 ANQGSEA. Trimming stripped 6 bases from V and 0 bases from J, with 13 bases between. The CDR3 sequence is CSVPGVLSTDTQYF. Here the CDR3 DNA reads TGCAGCGTCCCGGGGGTCCTTAGCACAGATACGCAGTATTTT.

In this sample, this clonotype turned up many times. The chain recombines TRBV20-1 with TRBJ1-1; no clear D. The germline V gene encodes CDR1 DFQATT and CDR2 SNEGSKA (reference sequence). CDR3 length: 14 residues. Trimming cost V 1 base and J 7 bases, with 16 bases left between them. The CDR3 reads CSARGNVWVGEAFF. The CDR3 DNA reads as TGCAGTGCTAGAGGCAATGTGTGGGTGGGTGAAGCTTTCTTT.

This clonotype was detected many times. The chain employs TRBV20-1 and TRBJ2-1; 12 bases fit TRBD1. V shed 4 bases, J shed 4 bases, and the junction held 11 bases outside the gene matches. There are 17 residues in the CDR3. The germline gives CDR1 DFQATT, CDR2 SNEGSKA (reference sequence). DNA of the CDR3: TGCAGTGCTACCCTTTCCGGGACAGGGGGCAAGTACAATGAGCAGTTCTTC. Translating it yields CSATLSGTGGKYNEQFF.

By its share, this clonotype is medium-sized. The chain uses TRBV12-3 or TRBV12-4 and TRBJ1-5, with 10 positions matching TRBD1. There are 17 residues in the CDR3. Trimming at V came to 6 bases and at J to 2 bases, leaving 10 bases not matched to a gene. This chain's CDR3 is CASRKTGGGMGNQPQHF. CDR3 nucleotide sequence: TGTGCCAGCAGGAAGACAGGGGGCGGGATGGGCAATCAGCCCCAGCATTTT.

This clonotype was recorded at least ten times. The CDR3: CASSQVPSGRHEQFF. In nucleotides, the CDR3 is TGTGCCAGCAGCCAAGTGCCTAGCGGGCGGCATGAGCAGTTCTTC. The rearrangement links TRBV3-1 to TRBJ2-1; 8 positions match TRBD2. The CDR3 has 15 residues. V gave up 1 base and J gave up 8 bases; unmatched junction bases: 7. The germline gives CDR1 LGHDT, CDR2 YNNKEL (reference sequence).